This entry is about one T cell receptor (beta chain). Stated treatment: roughly 18 received Ad26.COV2.S at low or high dose, single or two shots; about 5 received placebo; per-sample allocation not given. Sampling happened 63 days after the first vaccine or placebo injection. Expression of Wuhan-strain SARS-CoV-2 spike came from the Ad26 vector that formed the vaccine. The sample belongs to a study of Ad26.COV2.S vaccination and SARS-CoV-2 variants. Trimming pared 6 bases from V and 3 bases from J, leaving 14 bases between. The CDR3 runs to 15 residues. Germline V gives CDR1 MDHEN, CDR2 SYDVKM. Profiled with immunoSEQ multiplex PCR; TCRdb holds only in-frame clones, not every one. The top ten clones hold around 2.5% of a sample with roughly 420,000 clones, roughly 89% of them seen once.

The chain links TRBV28 to TRBJ1-4, with no clear D. This clonotype originated in a person aged 18 to 65 who received the Ad26.COV2.S COVID-19 vaccine or a placebo. Sequencing was performed on peripheral blood, taken in a trial of Ad26.COV2.S vaccine versus placebo. CDR3: CASRAPGKANEKLFF. CDR3 sequence (DNA): TGTGCCAGCAGGGCTCCGGGGAAGGCTAATGAAAAACTGTTTTTT.